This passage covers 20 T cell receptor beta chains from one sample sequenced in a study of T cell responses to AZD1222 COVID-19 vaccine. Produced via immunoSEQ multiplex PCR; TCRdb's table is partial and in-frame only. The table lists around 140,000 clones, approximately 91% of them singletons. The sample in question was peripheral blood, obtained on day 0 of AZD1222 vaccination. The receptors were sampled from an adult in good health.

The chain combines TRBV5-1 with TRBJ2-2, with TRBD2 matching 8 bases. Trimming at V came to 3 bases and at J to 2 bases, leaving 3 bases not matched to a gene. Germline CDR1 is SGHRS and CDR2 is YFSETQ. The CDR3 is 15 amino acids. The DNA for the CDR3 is TGCGCCAGCAGCTCCATAGCGGGAAACACCGGGGAGCTGTTTTTT. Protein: CASSSIAGNTGELFF.

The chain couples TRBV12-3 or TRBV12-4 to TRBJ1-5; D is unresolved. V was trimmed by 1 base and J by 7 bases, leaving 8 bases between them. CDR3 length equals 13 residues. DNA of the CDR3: TGTGCCAGCAGTTTAGGGAGAGACCAGCCCCAGCATTTT. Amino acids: CASSLGRDQPQHF.

The CDR3 bases are TGTGCCAGTAGTATCCCGGGGAGGGGTGAGGGCAATCAGCCCCAGCATTTT. Translating it yields CASSIPGRGEGNQPQHF. The chain recombines TRBV19 with TRBJ1-5, with D possibly TRBD1 on 5 matching bases. Germline V CDR1 and CDR2: LNHDA, SQIVND (reference sequence). With 3 bases removed from V and 2 bases from J, the gap between germline ends came to 17 bases. CDR3 size: 17 residues.

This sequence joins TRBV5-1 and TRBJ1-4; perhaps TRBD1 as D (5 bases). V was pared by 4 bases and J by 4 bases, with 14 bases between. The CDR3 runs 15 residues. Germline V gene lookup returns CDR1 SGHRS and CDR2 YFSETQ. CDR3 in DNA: TGCGCCAGCAGCGGCCTCGGGGGTGGTAATGAAAAACTGTTTTTT. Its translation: CASSGLGGGNEKLFF.

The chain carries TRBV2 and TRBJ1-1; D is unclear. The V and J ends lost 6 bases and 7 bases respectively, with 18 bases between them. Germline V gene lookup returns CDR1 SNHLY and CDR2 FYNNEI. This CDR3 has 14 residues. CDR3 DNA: TGTGCCAGCAGAGAGTCCGGGATCACTTATGAAGCTTTCTTT. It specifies CASRESGITYEAFF.

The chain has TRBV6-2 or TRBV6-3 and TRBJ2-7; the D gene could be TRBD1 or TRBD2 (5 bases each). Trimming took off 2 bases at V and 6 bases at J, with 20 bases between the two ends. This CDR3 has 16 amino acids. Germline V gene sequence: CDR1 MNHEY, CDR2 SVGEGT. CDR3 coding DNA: TGTGCCAGCAGTTACCCGATCGGGGCCGCCCTTGGCGAGCAGTACTTC. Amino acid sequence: CASSYPIGAALGEQYF.

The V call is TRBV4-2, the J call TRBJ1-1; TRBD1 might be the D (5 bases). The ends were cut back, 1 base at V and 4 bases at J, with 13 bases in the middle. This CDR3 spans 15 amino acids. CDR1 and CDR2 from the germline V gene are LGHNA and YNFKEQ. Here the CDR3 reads CASSQGGREFTEAFF. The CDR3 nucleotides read TGTGCCAGCAGCCAAGGGGGACGGGAATTCACTGAAGCTTTCTTT.

This chain's CDR3 is CASSYSGQNNQPQHF. Here the CDR3 DNA reads TGTGCCAGCAGTTACTCGGGACAGAACAATCAGCCCCAGCATTTT. This chain uses TRBV6-5 with TRBJ1-5; 7 bases agree with TRBD1. V trimming: 0 bases; J trimming: 3 bases; junction bases outside the gene matches: 2. Germline V gene sequence: CDR1 MNHEY, CDR2 SVGAGI. The CDR3 runs 15 residues.

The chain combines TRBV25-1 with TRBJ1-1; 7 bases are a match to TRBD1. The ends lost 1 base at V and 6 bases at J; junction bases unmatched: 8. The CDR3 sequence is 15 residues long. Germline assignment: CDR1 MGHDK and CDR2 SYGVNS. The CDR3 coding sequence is TGTGCCAGCAGTGAATCCGACAGGGCTTCCGCTGAAGCTTTCTTT. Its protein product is CASSESDRASAEAFF.

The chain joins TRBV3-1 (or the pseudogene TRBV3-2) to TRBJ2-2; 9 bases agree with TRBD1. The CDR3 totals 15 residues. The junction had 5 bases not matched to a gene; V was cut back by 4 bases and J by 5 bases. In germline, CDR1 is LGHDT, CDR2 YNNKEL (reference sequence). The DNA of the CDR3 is TGTGCCAGCAGCCTGAACAGGGGGCAAACCGGGGAGCTGTTTTTT. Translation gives CASSLNRGQTGELFF.

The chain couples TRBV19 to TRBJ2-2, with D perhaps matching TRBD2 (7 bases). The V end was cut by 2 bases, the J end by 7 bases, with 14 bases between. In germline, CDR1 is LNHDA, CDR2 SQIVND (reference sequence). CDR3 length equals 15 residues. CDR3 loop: CASSIIRGADGELFF. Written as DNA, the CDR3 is TGTGCCAGTAGTATAATCCGGGGGGCCGACGGGGAGCTGTTTTTT.

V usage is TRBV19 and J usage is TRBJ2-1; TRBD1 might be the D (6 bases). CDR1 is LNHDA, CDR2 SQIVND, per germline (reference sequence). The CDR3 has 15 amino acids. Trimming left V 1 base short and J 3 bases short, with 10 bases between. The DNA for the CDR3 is TGTGCCAGTAGTATAGGGCAGGGGAGCTACAATGAGCAGTTCTTC. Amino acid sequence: CASSIGQGSYNEQFF.

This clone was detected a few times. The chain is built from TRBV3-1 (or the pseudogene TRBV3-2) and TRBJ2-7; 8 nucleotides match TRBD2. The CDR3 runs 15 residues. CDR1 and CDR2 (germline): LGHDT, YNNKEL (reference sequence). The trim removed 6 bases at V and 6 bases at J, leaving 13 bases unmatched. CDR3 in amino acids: CASSPLSGSLGEQYF. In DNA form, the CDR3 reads TGTGCCAGCAGTCCTTTAAGCGGGAGTCTCGGCGAGCAGTACTTC.

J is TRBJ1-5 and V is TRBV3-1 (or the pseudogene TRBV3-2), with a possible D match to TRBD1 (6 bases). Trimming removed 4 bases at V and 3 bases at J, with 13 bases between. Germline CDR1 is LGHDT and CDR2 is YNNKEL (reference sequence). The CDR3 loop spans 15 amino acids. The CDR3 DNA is TGTGCCAGCAGCCCTAGAGGGGGGGACAATCAGCCCCAGCATTTT. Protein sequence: CASSPRGGDNQPQHF.

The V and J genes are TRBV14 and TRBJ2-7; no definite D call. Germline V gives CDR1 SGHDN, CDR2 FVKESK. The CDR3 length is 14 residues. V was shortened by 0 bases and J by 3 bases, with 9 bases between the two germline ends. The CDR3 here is CASSQEVTFYEQYF. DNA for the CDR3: TGTGCCAGCAGCCAAGAGGTGACATTCTACGAGCAGTACTTC.

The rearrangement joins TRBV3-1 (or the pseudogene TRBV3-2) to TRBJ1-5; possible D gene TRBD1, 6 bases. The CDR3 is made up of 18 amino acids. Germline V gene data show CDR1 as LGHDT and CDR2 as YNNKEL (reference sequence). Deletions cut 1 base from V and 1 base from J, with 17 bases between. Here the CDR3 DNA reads TGTGCCAGCAGCCAAGGACCCGAACAGGGATTGAGCAATCAGCCCCAGCATTTT. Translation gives CASSQGPEQGLSNQPQHF.

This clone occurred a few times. The CDR3 is CASSLGGINTEAFF. DNA of the CDR3: TGTGCCAGCAGCTTAGGTGGCATTAACACTGAAGCTTTCTTT. The chain combines TRBV7-2 with TRBJ1-1; D not resolved. The CDR3 spans 14 residues. The V end lost 1 base, the J end lost 2 bases, and 8 bases lay between the germline ends. The germline V gene encodes CDR1 SGHTA and CDR2 FQGNSA.

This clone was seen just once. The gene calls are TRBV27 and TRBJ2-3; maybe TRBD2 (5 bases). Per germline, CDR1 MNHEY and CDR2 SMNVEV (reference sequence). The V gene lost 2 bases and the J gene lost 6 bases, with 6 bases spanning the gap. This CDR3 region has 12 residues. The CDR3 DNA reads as TGTGCCAGCAGTTTAACGGGGGATACGCAGTATTTT. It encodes CASSLTGDTQYF.

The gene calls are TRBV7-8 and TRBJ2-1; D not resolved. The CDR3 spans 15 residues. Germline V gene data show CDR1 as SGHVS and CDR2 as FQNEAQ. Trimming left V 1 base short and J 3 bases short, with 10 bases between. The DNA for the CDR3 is TGTGCCAGCAGCTTAGAGATAGGCAGCTACAATGAGCAGTTCTTC. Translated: CASSLEIGSYNEQFF.

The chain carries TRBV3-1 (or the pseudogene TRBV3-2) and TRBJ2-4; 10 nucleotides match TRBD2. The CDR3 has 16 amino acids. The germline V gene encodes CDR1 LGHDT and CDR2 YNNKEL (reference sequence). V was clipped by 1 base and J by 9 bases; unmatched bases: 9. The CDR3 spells CASSQAIMLAGVIQYF. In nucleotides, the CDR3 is TGTGCCAGCAGCCAAGCTATTATGCTAGCGGGAGTCATTCAGTACTTC.